The rows below give T cell receptor beta chains drawn from one sample of a study of blood T cell repertoires in COVID-19. Clones were read by immunoSEQ multiplex PCR, and TCRdb kept only the in-frame ones, dropping some. The sample contains 23,000 or so clones, just over 90% of which appear only once. Sequencing used peripheral blood. The receptors stem from a human donor in a cohort sampled during active COVID-19. Both conserved end residues are part of each CDR3. The D gene is left open where the match is weak. Clone size is stated in some rows and not others, as once, few, many or a class when expanded.

d_call: NA
j_call: TRBJ2-5
clone_size: NA
v_call: TRBV7-2
cdr3_aa: CASSRERGETQYF
cdr3_nt: TGTGCCAGCAGTCGGGAGAGGGGAGAGACCCAGTACTTC

d_call: NA
j_call: TRBJ2-6
clone_size: NA
v_call: TRBV25-1
cdr3_aa: CASSKGAGQSRANVLTF
cdr3_nt: TGTGCCAGCAGTAAGGGCGCTGGACAAAGTCGGGCCAACGTCCTGACTTTC

d_call: NA
j_call: TRBJ1-6
clone_size: NA
v_call: TRBV5-1
cdr3_aa: CASSRIEEGINSPLHF
cdr3_nt: TGCGCCAGCAGCCGTATAGAGGAGGGGATCAATTCACCCCTCCACTTT

d_call: NA
j_call: TRBJ1-1
clone_size: NA
v_call: TRBV5-6
cdr3_aa: CASSRRDSGNTEAFF
cdr3_nt: TGTGCCAGCAGCCGACGGGATTCGGGGAACACTGAAGCTTTCTTT

d_call: NA
j_call: TRBJ2-7
clone_size: once
v_call: TRBV5-6
cdr3_aa: CASSLRRGHSYEQYF
cdr3_nt: TGTGCCAGCAGCTTGAGAAGGGGACACTCCTACGAGCAGTACTTC

d_call: NA
j_call: TRBJ2-2
clone_size: NA
v_call: TRBV19
cdr3_aa: CASSIDARQINTGELFF
cdr3_nt: TGTGCCAGTAGTATAGATGCTCGACAGATTAACACCGGGGAGCTGTTTTTT

d_call: NA
j_call: TRBJ1-2
clone_size: NA
v_call: TRBV7-9
cdr3_aa: CASSQFLDGYTF
cdr3_nt: TGTGCCAGCAGCCAGTTTCTTGATGGCTACACCTTC

d_call: NA
j_call: TRBJ2-1
clone_size: NA
v_call: TRBV27
cdr3_aa: CASSSLGPTGGGEQFF
cdr3_nt: TGTGCCAGCAGTTCGTTGGGACCGACGGGGGGCGGGGAGCAGTTCTTC

d_call: NA
j_call: TRBJ2-1
clone_size: once
v_call: TRBV28
cdr3_aa: CASSFRQGWGNEQFF
cdr3_nt: TGTGCCAGCAGTTTTCGTCAGGGGTGGGGCAATGAGCAGTTCTTC

d_call: TRBD1
j_call: TRBJ1-1
clone_size: NA
v_call: TRBV18
cdr3_aa: CASSPSGTEVNTEAFF
cdr3_nt: TGTGCCAGCTCACCCTCGGGGACAGAGGTGAACACTGAAGCTTTCTTT

d_call: NA
j_call: TRBJ2-6
clone_size: NA
v_call: TRBV9
cdr3_aa: CASSVGQGSGANVLTF
cdr3_nt: TGTGCCAGCAGCGTAGGCCAGGGATCTGGGGCCAACGTCCTGACTTTC

d_call: NA
j_call: TRBJ1-2
clone_size: once
v_call: TRBV19
cdr3_aa: CASSISSTESYGYTF
cdr3_nt: TGTGCCAGTAGTATCTCGTCGACAGAATCCTATGGCTACACCTTC

d_call: TRBD1
j_call: TRBJ2-1
clone_size: NA
v_call: TRBV7-2
cdr3_aa: CASSWTTGGGNEQFF
cdr3_nt: TGTGCCAGCAGCTGGACGACAGGGGGAGGCAATGAGCAGTTCTTC

d_call: TRBD1
j_call: TRBJ1-3
clone_size: NA
v_call: TRBV12-3/TRBV12-4
cdr3_aa: CASPFDRVHTIYF
cdr3_nt: TGTGCCAGCCCTTTCGACAGGGTACACACCATATATTTT

d_call: TRBD1
j_call: TRBJ1-3
clone_size: NA
v_call: TRBV5-1
cdr3_aa: CASSSGQGHTGNTIYF
cdr3_nt: TGCGCCAGCAGCTCAGGACAGGGGCACACTGGAAACACCATATATTTT

d_call: TRBD1
j_call: TRBJ1-1
clone_size: NA
v_call: TRBV28
cdr3_aa: CASTSPPGQDVNTEAFF
cdr3_nt: TGTGCCAGCACCTCACCCCCCGGACAGGACGTGAACACTGAAGCTTTCTTT

d_call: NA
j_call: TRBJ1-6
clone_size: once
v_call: TRBV5-1
cdr3_aa: CASSLDQGRTYNSPLHF
cdr3_nt: TGCGCCAGCAGCTTGGACCAGGGGAGAACCTATAATTCACCCCTCCACTTT

d_call: TRBD1
j_call: TRBJ2-1
clone_size: NA
v_call: TRBV19
cdr3_aa: CASKSLPGQGYYNEQFF
cdr3_nt: TGTGCCAGTAAGTCCCTGCCGGGACAGGGATACTACAATGAGCAGTTCTTC

d_call: NA
j_call: TRBJ1-2
clone_size: NA
v_call: TRBV7-8
cdr3_aa: CASSDGQAYGYTF
cdr3_nt: TGTGCCAGCAGCGACGGACAAGCCTATGGCTACACCTTC

d_call: NA
j_call: TRBJ1-1
clone_size: NA
v_call: TRBV11-1
cdr3_aa: CASSLAGQTMNTEAFF
cdr3_nt: TGTGCCAGCAGCTTAGCGGGGCAGACCATGAACACTGAAGCTTTCTTT

d_call: NA
j_call: TRBJ2-2
clone_size: NA
v_call: TRBV28
cdr3_aa: CASSFPLRNTGELFF
cdr3_nt: TGTGCCAGCAGTTTCCCCCTTAGGAACACCGGGGAGCTGTTTTTT

d_call: NA
j_call: TRBJ2-2
clone_size: NA
v_call: TRBV20-1
cdr3_aa: CSASIGGAGELFF
cdr3_nt: TGCAGTGCTAGTATCGGGGGAGCCGGGGAGCTGTTTTTT

d_call: NA
j_call: TRBJ1-2
clone_size: NA
v_call: TRBV12-5
cdr3_aa: CASGPSTLNYGYTF
cdr3_nt: TGTGCTAGTGGGCCCTCGACTCTCAACTATGGCTACACCTTC

d_call: TRBD1
j_call: TRBJ2-1
clone_size: NA
v_call: TRBV7-2
cdr3_aa: CASSLEGGTWNEQFF
cdr3_nt: TGTGCCAGCAGCTTAGAAGGGGGCACTTGGAATGAGCAGTTCTTC

d_call: NA
j_call: TRBJ2-3
clone_size: NA
v_call: TRBV15
cdr3_aa: CATSRYYGATTSTDTQYF
cdr3_nt: TGTGCCACCAGCAGATACTACGGAGCCACAACTAGCACAGATACGCAGTATTTT

d_call: NA
j_call: TRBJ1-2
clone_size: NA
v_call: TRBV5-1
cdr3_aa: CASSFQGGDGYTF
cdr3_nt: TGCGCCAGCAGCTTCCAGGGAGGGGATGGCTACACCTTC

d_call: NA
j_call: TRBJ1-1
clone_size: NA
v_call: TRBV27
cdr3_aa: CASSLGQRGTEAFF
cdr3_nt: TGTGCCAGCAGTTTAGGACAGCGGGGCACTGAAGCTTTCTTT

d_call: NA
j_call: TRBJ2-7
clone_size: once
v_call: TRBV3-1/TRBV3-2
cdr3_aa: CASSPIGGQAAEQYF
cdr3_nt: TGTGCCAGCAGCCCGATCGGGGGGCAGGCGGCCGAGCAGTACTTC

d_call: NA
j_call: TRBJ1-2
clone_size: NA
v_call: TRBV6-1
cdr3_aa: CASSEDEGYRTGGYTF
cdr3_nt: TGTGCCAGCAGTGAAGATGAGGGCTACAGAACGGGAGGCTACACCTTC

d_call: NA
j_call: TRBJ2-5
clone_size: NA
v_call: TRBV4-1
cdr3_aa: CASSLEGGIETQYF
cdr3_nt: TGCGCCAGCAGCCTAGAAGGGGGAATAGAGACCCAGTACTTC

d_call: NA
j_call: TRBJ2-3
clone_size: NA
v_call: TRBV27
cdr3_aa: CASSSGGTDTQYF
cdr3_nt: TGTGCCAGCAGTTCCGGGGGCACAGATACGCAGTATTTT

d_call: TRBD1
j_call: TRBJ1-1
clone_size: NA
v_call: TRBV27
cdr3_aa: CASSPRGRDTEAFF
cdr3_nt: TGTGCCAGCAGTCCCAGGGGGCGCGACACTGAAGCTTTCTTT

d_call: NA
j_call: TRBJ2-6
clone_size: NA
v_call: TRBV27
cdr3_aa: CATGSSGANVLTF
cdr3_nt: TGTGCCACAGGGTCTTCTGGGGCCAACGTCCTGACTTTC

d_call: NA
j_call: TRBJ2-4
clone_size: NA
v_call: TRBV19
cdr3_aa: CASSIGAGAQNIQYF
cdr3_nt: TGTGCCAGTAGTATCGGGGCAGGGGCCCAAAACATTCAGTACTTC

d_call: TRBD1
j_call: TRBJ2-7
clone_size: NA
v_call: TRBV6-1
cdr3_aa: CASSEGDRRREQYF
cdr3_nt: TGTGCCAGCAGTGAAGGGGACAGGCGTCGCGAGCAGTACTTC

d_call: NA
j_call: TRBJ2-2
clone_size: few
v_call: TRBV7-9
cdr3_aa: CASNTHPGNTGELFF
cdr3_nt: TGTGCCAGCAATACCCACCCTGGCAACACCGGGGAGCTGTTTTTT

d_call: TRBD1
j_call: TRBJ2-1
clone_size: NA
v_call: TRBV6-5
cdr3_aa: CASLGQAQTYNEQFF
cdr3_nt: TGTGCCAGCTTAGGACAGGCGCAAACCTACAATGAGCAGTTCTTC

d_call: TRBD1
j_call: TRBJ1-1
clone_size: NA
v_call: TRBV5-6
cdr3_aa: CASSLTGGGEAFF
cdr3_nt: TGTGCCAGCAGCTTAACAGGGGGCGGTGAAGCTTTCTTT

d_call: NA
j_call: TRBJ1-3
clone_size: NA
v_call: TRBV10-3
cdr3_aa: CAISKSSGNTIYF
cdr3_nt: TGTGCCATCAGTAAGAGCTCTGGAAACACCATATATTTT

d_call: NA
j_call: TRBJ2-3
clone_size: NA
v_call: TRBV7-2
cdr3_aa: CASSLPGGAGKTDTQYF
cdr3_nt: TGTGCCAGCAGCCTCCCCGGCGGGGCGGGGAAGACAGATACGCAGTATTTT

d_call: NA
j_call: TRBJ1-6
clone_size: NA
v_call: TRBV2
cdr3_aa: CASSEGQGLSPLHF
cdr3_nt: TGTGCCAGCAGTGAAGGCCAGGGCTTATCACCCCTCCACTTT

d_call: TRBD1
j_call: TRBJ2-3
clone_size: NA
v_call: TRBV9
cdr3_aa: CASSARQGSTDTQYF
cdr3_nt: TGTGCCAGCAGCGCTAGACAGGGTAGCACAGATACGCAGTATTTT

d_call: NA
j_call: TRBJ1-4
clone_size: NA
v_call: TRBV19
cdr3_aa: CASSSRTPTEGLFEKLFF
cdr3_nt: TGTGCCAGTAGTTCCCGGACTCCAACGGAGGGCCTTTTTGAAAAACTGTTTTTT

d_call: TRBD1
j_call: TRBJ1-1
clone_size: NA
v_call: TRBV11-3
cdr3_aa: CASSRGQGAINTEAFF
cdr3_nt: TGTGCCAGCAGCCGCGGACAGGGGGCTATAAACACTGAAGCTTTCTTT

d_call: NA
j_call: TRBJ2-7
clone_size: once
v_call: TRBV27
cdr3_aa: CASSLKSASTHRVYEQYF
cdr3_nt: TGTGCCAGCAGTTTAAAGTCCGCATCGACCCATCGGGTCTACGAGCAGTACTTC

d_call: TRBD1
j_call: TRBJ1-2
clone_size: NA
v_call: TRBV28
cdr3_aa: CASSQDRGLGYTF
cdr3_nt: TGTGCCAGCAGCCAAGACAGGGGGCTGGGCTACACCTTC

d_call: NA
j_call: TRBJ1-4
clone_size: NA
v_call: TRBV27
cdr3_aa: CASSLRPRRGEANEKLFF
cdr3_nt: TGTGCCAGCAGTTTACGACCTCGGCGGGGAGAGGCTAATGAAAAACTGTTTTTT

d_call: TRBD2
j_call: TRBJ2-2
clone_size: NA
v_call: TRBV25-1
cdr3_aa: CASSSLAGAPQQTGELFF
cdr3_nt: TGTGCCAGCAGTTCGTTAGCGGGAGCGCCACAACAGACCGGGGAGCTGTTTTTT

d_call: NA
j_call: TRBJ1-5
clone_size: NA
v_call: TRBV6-1
cdr3_aa: CASSVRHMAGGNQPQHF
cdr3_nt: TGTGCCAGCAGTGTACGTCATATGGCAGGGGGCAATCAGCCCCAGCATTTT

d_call: TRBD2
j_call: TRBJ2-1
clone_size: NA
v_call: TRBV12-5
cdr3_aa: CASGFLTSGYNEQFF
cdr3_nt: TGTGCTAGTGGTTTTCTTACTAGCGGATACAATGAGCAGTTCTTC

d_call: TRBD1
j_call: TRBJ1-2
clone_size: NA
v_call: TRBV10-2
cdr3_aa: CASSGDRKYGYTF
cdr3_nt: TGCGCCAGCAGTGGGGACAGGAAATATGGCTACACCTTC

d_call: TRBD2
j_call: TRBJ2-1
clone_size: NA
v_call: TRBV4-1
cdr3_aa: CASSQGRLAGGPHEQFF
cdr3_nt: TGCGCCAGCAGCCAAGGGAGATTAGCGGGGGGGCCCCATGAGCAGTTCTTC

d_call: NA
j_call: TRBJ2-7
clone_size: NA
v_call: TRBV12-3/TRBV12-4
cdr3_aa: CASSLQGWEQYF
cdr3_nt: TGTGCCAGCAGTTTGCAGGGTTGGGAGCAGTACTTC

d_call: NA
j_call: TRBJ1-5
clone_size: NA
v_call: TRBV2
cdr3_aa: CASSDRINQPQHF
cdr3_nt: TGTGCCAGCAGCGACAGGATTAATCAGCCCCAGCATTTT

d_call: NA
j_call: TRBJ2-2
clone_size: NA
v_call: TRBV27
cdr3_aa: CASSSPAGVGDTGELFF
cdr3_nt: TGTGCCAGCAGTTCGCCTGCAGGGGTGGGGGACACCGGGGAGCTGTTTTTT

d_call: NA
j_call: TRBJ2-7
clone_size: NA
v_call: TRBV24-1
cdr3_aa: CATSDPTGNSYEQYF
cdr3_nt: TGTGCCACCAGTGACCCGACCGGGAACTCCTACGAGCAGTACTTC

d_call: NA
j_call: TRBJ1-1
clone_size: NA
v_call: TRBV6-5
cdr3_aa: CASSYSALLSGTEAFF
cdr3_nt: TGTGCCAGCAGTTACTCAGCACTACTCTCGGGCACTGAAGCTTTCTTT